This record looks at one T cell receptor beta chain sequence and its context. The CDR3 sequence is 15 residues long. V lost 7 bases and J lost 2, with 14 bases in between. Germline loops: CDR1 MNHEY, CDR2 SVGAGI. The sample originates from a study of blood T cell repertoires in COVID-19. Turning to the study itself: From the United States, Italy and Spain came samples of acute and convalescent COVID-19. Sample material is recorded as cDNA or gDNA derived from T cells, B-cell-depleted T cells, or PBMCs.

Seattle's cohort entered during active infection and was followed longitudinally. TCRdb's table, derived via immunoSEQ multiplex PCR, lists solely in-frame clones and lacks some. The repertoire holds over 450,000 clones, with 85% to 90% as singletons. Specimen: peripheral blood. The gene calls are TRBV6-5 and TRBJ2-2; TRBD2 is a possible D gene (5 bases). The clonotype was recovered from a woman between 45 and 60 years old with COVID-19, enrolled during active disease. The CDR3 DNA follows: TGTGCCAGCACTCTCAGGACTCATAACACCGGGGAGCTGTTTTTT. Amino acids: CASTLRTHNTGELFF.